In its sample, the clone carrying this TCR beta chain was seen a few times. Its antigen is as yet unknown. The entry originates in a study of breast tumors, draining lymph nodes, adjacent tissues. Notes on the study in general: Compared with lymph nodes, tumors were less diverse; compared with nontumor tissue, more. That most tumor T cells come from lymph nodes remained unproven.

CDR1 and CDR2 from the germline V gene are MDHEN and SYDVKM. The CDR3 has 13 amino acids. V was cut by 8 bases and J by 2 bases, with 10 bases left in between. Breast cancer patients provided tissue from their axillary draining lymph nodes. One entry per CDR3 protein results from TCRdb running MiXCR on the multiplex PCR reads. The sample holds about 180,000 distinct CDR3 sequences; 30% to 35% are singletons and the top ten take 3% to 4%. The sequenced sample was axillary lymph node tissue. The receptor comes from a female donor with breast cancer. Some clones in this sample may be carry-over from other donors' samples. V usage is TRBV28 and J usage is TRBJ2-1; D is unclear. CDR3 loop: CASSPRPYNEQFF. DNA for the CDR3: TGTGCCAGCTCCCCAAGGCCCTACAATGAGCAGTTCTTC.